This TCR beta chain was identified in a study of regulatory T cells in long-lasting Graves disease. This clonotype was observed at least ten times. Its target is not known. Germline CDR1 reads MDHEN; CDR2 reads SYDVKM. The CDR3 covers 13 residues. J lost 2 bases, V lost 10 bases, and 6 bases had no gene match. Building the TCR beta libraries relied on iRepertoire HTBI primers, and CDR3 regions underwent Arm-PCR. TCRdb used MiXCR to reprocess the multiplex PCR reads, holding one entry per CDR3 protein. The sample has 410,000 or so distinct CDR3 sequences; more than 12% are singletons. The time point denotes: newly diagnosed GD, antithyroid drugs for less than 3 months. RNA extracted from PBMCs served as the sequencing template. Findings of the study overall: Those with persistent Graves' had less TCR diversity than newly diagnosed patients.

These data were also reused for a study on T cells in Graves' hyperthyroidism and ophthalmopathy. That work contributes: Stable hyperthyroidism: no ophthalmopathy progression over 18 months of follow-up. RT-PCR in the first round (using the HTBI primer set) targeted the TCR CDR3.

The chain has TRBV28 and TRBJ2-7, with 9 bases aligning to TRBD1. The receptor comes from a woman between 25 and 40 years old with Graves disease. The source material was peripheral blood mononuclear cells (PBMCs), sampled at new diagnosis, from a patient treated with antithyroid drugs. The CDR3 loop is CATARQGAYEQYF. The DNA of the CDR3 is TGTGCCACCGCTCGACAGGGGGCCTACGAGCAGTACTTC.